This T cell receptor (beta chain) was sequenced for a study of T cells in Graves' hyperthyroidism and ophthalmopathy. The study, taken as a whole, reports: With a median lead of about six months before onset, the model predicted ophthalmopathy. Most expanded thyroid clonotypes above 0.001 also appeared in blood.

This clonotype appeared many times. Its antigen remains unidentified. CDR3 length: 12 amino acids. V gave up 4 bases and J gave up 12 bases, with 13 bases separating them. Per the germline V gene, CDR1 is SGHAT and CDR2 is FQNNGV. PBMCs stemmed from around 9.3 ml fresh peripheral blood. Authors of the study amplified TCR beta CDR3 regions from RNA transcripts. HTBI primers drove first-round RT-PCR of the TCR CDR3. TCRdb re-called the multiplex PCR reads through MiXCR, storing one row per CDR3 protein. The data hold 550,000 to 650,000 distinct CDR3 sequences, with around 14% observed a single time. Input material: blood. This receptor was identified in a woman aged 25-40 years with Graves' hyperthyroidism that later progressed to Graves' ophthalmopathy. V and J are TRBV11-2 and TRBJ2-1; tentatively, D is TRBD2 (5 bases). The CDR3 DNA reads as TGTGCCAGCAGCTCTAACCGGGATACGCAGTTCTTC. This codes for CASSSNRDTQFF.